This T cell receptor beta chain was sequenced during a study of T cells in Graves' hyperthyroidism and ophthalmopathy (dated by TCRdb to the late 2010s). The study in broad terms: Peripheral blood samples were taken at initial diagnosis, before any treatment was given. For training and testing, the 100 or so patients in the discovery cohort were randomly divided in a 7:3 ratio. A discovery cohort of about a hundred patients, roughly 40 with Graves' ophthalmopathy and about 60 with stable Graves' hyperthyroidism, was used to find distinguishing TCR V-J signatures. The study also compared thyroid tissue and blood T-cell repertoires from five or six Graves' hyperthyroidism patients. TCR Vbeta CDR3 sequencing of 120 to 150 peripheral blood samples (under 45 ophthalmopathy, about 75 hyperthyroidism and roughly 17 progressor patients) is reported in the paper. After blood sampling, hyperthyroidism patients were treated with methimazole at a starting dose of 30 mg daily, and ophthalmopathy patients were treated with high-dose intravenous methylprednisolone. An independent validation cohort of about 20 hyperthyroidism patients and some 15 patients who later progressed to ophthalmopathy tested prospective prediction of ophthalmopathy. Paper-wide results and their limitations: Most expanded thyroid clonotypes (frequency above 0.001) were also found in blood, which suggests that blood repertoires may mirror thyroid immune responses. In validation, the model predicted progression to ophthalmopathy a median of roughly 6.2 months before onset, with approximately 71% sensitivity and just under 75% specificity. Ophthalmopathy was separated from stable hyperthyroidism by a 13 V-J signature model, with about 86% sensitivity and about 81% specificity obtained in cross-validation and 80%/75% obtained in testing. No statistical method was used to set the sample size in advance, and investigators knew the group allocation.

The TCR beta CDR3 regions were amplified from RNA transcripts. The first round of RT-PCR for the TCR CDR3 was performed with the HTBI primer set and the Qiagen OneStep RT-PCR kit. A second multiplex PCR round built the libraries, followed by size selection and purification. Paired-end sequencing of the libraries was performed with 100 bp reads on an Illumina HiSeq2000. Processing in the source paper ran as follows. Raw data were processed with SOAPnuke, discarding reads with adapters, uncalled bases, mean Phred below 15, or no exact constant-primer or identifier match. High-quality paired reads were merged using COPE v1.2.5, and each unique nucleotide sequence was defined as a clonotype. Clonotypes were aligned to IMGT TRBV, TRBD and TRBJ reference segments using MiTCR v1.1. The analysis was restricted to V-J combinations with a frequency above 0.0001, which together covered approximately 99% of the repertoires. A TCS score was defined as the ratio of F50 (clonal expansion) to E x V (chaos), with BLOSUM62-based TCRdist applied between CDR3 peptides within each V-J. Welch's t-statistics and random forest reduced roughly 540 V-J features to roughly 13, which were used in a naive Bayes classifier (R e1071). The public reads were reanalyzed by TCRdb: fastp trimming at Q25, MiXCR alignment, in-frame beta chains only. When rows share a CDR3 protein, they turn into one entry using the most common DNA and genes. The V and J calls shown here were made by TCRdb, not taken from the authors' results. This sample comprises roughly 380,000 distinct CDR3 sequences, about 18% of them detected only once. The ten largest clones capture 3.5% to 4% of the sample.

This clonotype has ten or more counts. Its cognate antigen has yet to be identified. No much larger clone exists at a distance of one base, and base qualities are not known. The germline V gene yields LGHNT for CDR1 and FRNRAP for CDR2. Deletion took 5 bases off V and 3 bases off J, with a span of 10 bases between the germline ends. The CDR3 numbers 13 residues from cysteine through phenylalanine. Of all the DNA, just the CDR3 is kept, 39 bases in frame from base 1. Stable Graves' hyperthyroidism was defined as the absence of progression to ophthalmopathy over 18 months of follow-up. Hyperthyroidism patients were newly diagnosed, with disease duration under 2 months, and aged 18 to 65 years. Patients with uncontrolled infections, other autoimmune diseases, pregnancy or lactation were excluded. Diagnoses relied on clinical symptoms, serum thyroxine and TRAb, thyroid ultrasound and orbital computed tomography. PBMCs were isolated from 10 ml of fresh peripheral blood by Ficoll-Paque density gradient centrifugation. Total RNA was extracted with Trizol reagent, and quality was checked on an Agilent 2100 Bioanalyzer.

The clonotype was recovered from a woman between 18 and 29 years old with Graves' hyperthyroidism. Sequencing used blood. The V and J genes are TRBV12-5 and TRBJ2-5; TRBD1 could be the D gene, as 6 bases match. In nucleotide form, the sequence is TGTGCTAGTGGTGTCTCAGGGGAAGAGACCCAGTACTTC. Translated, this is CASGVSGEETQYF. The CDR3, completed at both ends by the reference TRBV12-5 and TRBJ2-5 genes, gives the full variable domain DARVTQTPRHKVTEMGQEVTMRCQPILGHNTVFWYRQTMMQGLELLAYFRNRAPLDDSGMPKDRFSAEMPDATLATLKIQPSEPRDSAVYFCASGVSGEETQYFGPGTRLLVL.